The following is a TCR beta chain sequence with its context. A quantity of roughly 0.5 to 1 ug RNA underwent reverse transcription using random hexamers. TCRdb reprocessed the immunoSEQ multiplex PCR reads via MiXCR and lists one record per CDR3 protein. The sample comprises approximately 150,000 distinct CDR3 sequences, just over 90% of which are singletons, and around 0.075% rests with the top ten. These data belong to a study of CD8 T cells in Susac syndrome. Bulk CD8+ and CD4+ cells came from magnetic negative isolation; CD8+ TEMRA by FACS. This receptor was identified in a human donor in good health. Sample: CD4+ T cells from PBMCs.

The CDR3: CSARDYWSGSPDTQYF. The CDR3 DNA is TGCAGTGCTAGAGATTATTGGAGCGGGAGCCCAGATACGCAGTATTTT. The rearrangement uses TRBV20-1 and TRBJ2-3; 8 bases are a match to TRBD2. CDR3 size: 16 residues. CDR1 is DFQATT, CDR2 SNEGSKA, per germline (reference sequence). V lost 0 bases and J lost 4; bases outside the gene matches: 9.